The source of this T cell receptor (beta chain) is a study of shared clonotypes between healthy human individuals. Sequenced by immunoSEQ multiplex PCR; TCRdb stores in-frame clones only, minus some. The table lists over a million clones, roughly 74% of them singletons. V lost 2 bases, J lost 0 bases, and 0 bases stayed unmatched. The germline V gene encodes CDR1 SGHTA and CDR2 FQGTGA. The CDR3 has 15 amino acids. Sequencing was carried out using memory CD4+ T cells from PBMCs. Stated subset: CD45RA-negative fraction. The chain uses TRBV7-3 and TRBJ2-2; 7 nucleotides agree with TRBD2. This TCR was recovered from a man between 18 and 35 years old in good health. Some clones in this sample may be carry-over from other donors' samples. CDR3 in amino acids: CASSLAGANTGELFF. The CDR3 DNA follows: TGTGCCAGCAGCTTAGCGGGGGCGAACACCGGGGAGCTGTTTTTT.